This is a list of T cell receptor beta chains from one sample in a study of PD-1 blockade in classical Hodgkin lymphoma. Libraries were prepared by immunoSEQ multiplex PCR; TCRdb keeps only in-frame clonotypes and omits some of them. The sample holds about 33,000 clones; approximately 68% are singletons and the top ten take 3.5% to 5%. Sample: peripheral blood mononuclear cells (PBMCs), taken before the fourth cycle of nivolumab. The receptor set was obtained from a human donor with classical Hodgkin lymphoma. Each CDR3 is given with its conserved first and last residue. D genes are given only for firm matches. The listing skips clone size in some rows; elsewhere it reads once, few, many or a size class.

>TRBD2|TRBV4-2|18|TRBJ2-1|NA
CASSQGLAGLSSYNEQFF
TGTGCCAGCAGCCAAGGACTAGCGGGATTGAGCTCCTACAATGAGCAGTTCTTC
>NA|TRBV6-1|14|TRBJ1-1|NA
CASSPGGANTEAFF
TGTGCCAGCAGCCCCGGAGGCGCGAACACTGAAGCTTTCTTT
>TRBD1|TRBV7-9|14|TRBJ2-1|NA
CASHQTGGYNEQFF
TGTGCCAGCCATCAGACAGGGGGCTACAATGAGCAGTTCTTC
>TRBD2|TRBV27|17|TRBJ2-7|NA
CASRTGLAGGLSYEQYF
TGTGCCAGCAGAACGGGACTAGCGGGAGGGCTCTCCTACGAGCAGTACTTC
>NA|TRBV9|13|TRBJ1-2|NA
CASSVGGGNGYTF
TGTGCCAGCAGCGTAGGAGGAGGGAACGGCTACACCTTC
>NA|TRBV4-1|13|TRBJ1-2|NA
CASSQVGAYGYTF
TGCGCCAGCAGCCAAGTCGGGGCCTATGGCTACACCTTC
>NA|TRBV27|15|TRBJ1-1|NA
CASRLGVGRRTEAFF
TGTGCCAGCAGGCTTGGGGTGGGGCGCCGAACTGAAGCTTTCTTT
>NA|TRBV6-5|12|TRBJ2-2|NA
CASSYGPGELFF
TGTGCCAGCAGTTATGGGCCCGGGGAGCTGTTTTTT
>TRBD1|TRBV19|14|TRBJ1-1|NA
CASSIYRGDTEAFF
TGTGCCAGTAGTATCTACAGGGGGGACACTGAAGCTTTCTTT
>NA|TRBV21-1|16|TRBJ2-1|NA
CASSKADVSSYNEQFF
TGTGCCAGCAGCAAAGCCGACGTGAGCTCCTACAATGAGCAGTTCTTC
>NA|TRBV30|14|TRBJ1-2|NA
CAWTGRGGYYGYTF
TGTGCCTGGACTGGCAGGGGAGGTTACTATGGCTACACCTTC
>NA|TRBV5-4|13|TRBJ2-5|NA
CASSFLGPETQYF
TGTGCCAGCAGCTTTTTGGGGCCAGAGACCCAGTACTTC
>NA|TRBV2|13|TRBJ1-1|few
CASNPDSNTEAFF
TGTGCCAGCAACCCGGACAGTAACACTGAAGCTTTCTTT
>TRBD1|TRBV7-2|15|TRBJ1-2|NA
CASSYPGTAKRGYTF
TGTGCCAGCAGCTACCCCGGGACAGCGAAGAGGGGCTACACCTTC
>NA|TRBV15|14|TRBJ2-3|few
CATVGAGYTDTQYF
TGTGCCACCGTCGGAGCAGGATACACAGATACGCAGTATTTT
>NA|TRBV6-5|14|TRBJ2-2|NA
CASRPPVGLGELFF
TGTGCCAGCAGGCCCCCGGTTGGGCTCGGGGAGCTGTTTTTT
>TRBD1|TRBV10-3|12|TRBJ1-1|NA
CAIEMGQGRAFF
TGTGCCATCGAAATGGGACAGGGGAGAGCTTTCTTT
>TRBD1|TRBV7-9|14|TRBJ2-1|NA
CASSPMGQPVEQFF
TGTGCCAGCAGCCCAATGGGACAGCCAGTTGAGCAGTTCTTC
>NA|TRBV14|17|TRBJ2-2|NA
CASSQVPGPGVTGELFF
TGTGCCAGCAGCCAGGTTCCGGGACCGGGAGTAACCGGGGAGCTGTTTTTT
>TRBD1|TRBV5-1|14|TRBJ2-3|NA
CASSRGQGTDTQYF
TGCGCCAGCAGCCGTGGACAGGGGACAGATACGCAGTATTTT
>NA|TRBV6-1|13|TRBJ1-2|NA
CASSEDGVDGYTF
TGTGCCAGCAGTGAAGACGGGGTGGATGGCTACACCTTC
>NA|TRBV14|14|TRBJ2-1|once
CASSHGRGKDEQFF
TGTGCCAGCAGCCACGGAAGGGGTAAAGATGAGCAGTTCTTC
>TRBD2|TRBV27|17|TRBJ2-1|NA
CASTKVLLAGAYNEQFF
TGTGCCAGCACTAAAGTCCTACTAGCGGGAGCCTACAATGAGCAGTTCTTC
>TRBD1|TRBV9|15|TRBJ2-7|NA
CASSVGDRGGYEQYF
TGTGCCAGCAGCGTAGGGGACAGGGGCGGCTACGAGCAGTACTTC
>NA|TRBV7-6|14|TRBJ2-1|NA
CASSLGGNYNEQFF
TGTGCCAGCAGTTTAGGGGGGAACTACAATGAGCAGTTCTTC
>TRBD1|TRBV9|14|TRBJ2-3|NA
CASSVDRGWDTQYF
TGTGCCAGCAGCGTAGACAGGGGGTGGGATACGCAGTATTTT
>TRBD2|TRBV29-1|14|TRBJ2-7|NA
CSVVSGRAPYEQYF
TGCAGCGTTGTCAGCGGGAGGGCCCCCTACGAGCAGTACTTC
>NA|TRBV9|13|TRBJ2-5|NA
CASSPTQGGAQYF
TGTGCCAGCAGCCCGACTCAGGGGGGGGCCCAGTACTTC
>NA|TRBV7-2|13|TRBJ1-2|NA
CASSLARGQGYTF
TGTGCCAGCAGCTTAGCTCGTGGTCAGGGCTACACCTTC
>TRBD2|TRBV28|14|TRBJ2-3|once
CASSFLGTNNPQYF
TGTGCCAGCAGTTTTCTCGGGACTAACAATCCGCAGTATTTT
>NA|TRBV5-4|14|TRBJ2-7|NA
CASSLVPSSYEQYF
TGTGCCAGCAGCTTGGTGCCTAGCTCTTACGAGCAGTACTTC
>NA|TRBV6-4|16|TRBJ2-3|NA
CASSEEARGNTDTQYF
TGTGCCAGCAGTGAAGAGGCCAGAGGGAACACAGATACGCAGTATTTT
>NA|TRBV5-1|12|TRBJ2-7|NA
CASSKDSYEQYF
TGCGCCAGCAGCAAGGACTCCTACGAGCAGTACTTC
>NA|TRBV7-3|14|TRBJ2-3|NA
CASSLDWSSDTQYF
TGTGCCAGCAGCCTGGACTGGTCGTCAGATACGCAGTATTTT
>NA|TRBV7-6|16|TRBJ2-1|few
CASSLGSGITYNEQFF
TGTGCCAGCAGCTTAGGTAGCGGCATAACCTACAATGAGCAGTTCTTC
>NA|TRBV2|14|TRBJ2-5|NA
CASSGGVYQETQYF
TGTGCCAGCAGTGGGGGCGTGTACCAAGAGACCCAGTACTTC
>NA|TRBV6-4|14|TRBJ2-3|few
CASSDGLATDTQYF
TGTGCCAGCAGTGACGGCCTAGCAACAGATACGCAGTATTTT
>TRBD1|TRBV29-1|13|TRBJ1-4|NA
CSVEGTGAEKLFF
TGCAGCGTGGAAGGGACAGGGGCCGAAAAACTGTTTTTT
>NA|TRBV28|14|TRBJ1-4|once
CASSEGSQDEKLFF
TGTGCCAGCAGTGAGGGGTCGCAAGATGAAAAACTGTTTTTT
>TRBD1|TRBV6-6|14|TRBJ2-7|NA
CASSYGDRAYEQYF
TGTGCCAGCAGTTACGGGGACAGGGCCTACGAGCAGTACTTC
>NA|TRBV6-1|16|TRBJ1-6|NA
CASSEASQVYNSPLHF
TGTGCCAGCAGTGAAGCGTCACAGGTTTATAATTCACCCCTCCACTTT
>NA|TRBV21-1|14|TRBJ1-5|NA
CASSKMNSNQPQHF
TGTGCCAGCAGCAAAATGAATAGCAATCAGCCCCAGCATTTT